A single sample is the source of the 28 T cell receptor beta chains below, sequenced in a study of control samples from healthy donors and cancer patients. This table comes from immunoSEQ multiplex PCR, and its TCRdb copy is limited to in-frame clones, with some not included. Among approximately 82,000 clones listed, more than 85% were seen once. Sequencing was done on a sample of PBMCs. The receptors derive from a woman in her thirties or forties with lung cancer.

This clone was seen more than once but under ten times. This sequence joins TRBV27 and TRBJ2-2, with D hard to call. The germline V gene encodes CDR1 MNHEY and CDR2 SMNVEV (reference sequence). Deletions cut 2 bases from V and 7 bases from J, with 5 bases between. The CDR3 extends over 12 amino acids. CDR3 in DNA: TGTGCCAGCAGTTTACCCCTCGGGGAGCTGTTTTTT. It is translated as CASSLPLGELFF.

By share, this clone ranks as medium-sized (0.01 to 0.1%). The genes are TRBV2 and TRBJ1-4; TRBD1 aligns across 10 bases. There are 14 residues in the CDR3. V lost 6 bases, J lost 4 bases, and 2 bases stayed unmatched. Germline values: CDR1 SNHLY, CDR2 FYNNEI. CDR3 residues: CASRGQGRNEKLFF. DNA of the CDR3: TGTGCCAGCAGGGGACAGGGGCGTAATGAAAAACTGTTTTTT.

V usage is TRBV19 and J usage is TRBJ1-1, with 7 bases fitting TRBD1. The CDR3 spans 14 residues. The V and J ends lost 6 bases and 5 bases, in that order; junction bases with no gene match: 9. Germline-derived CDR1 and CDR2 are LNHDA and SQIVND (reference sequence). The CDR3 region is CASSHNRGGTEAFF. The CDR3 DNA sequence: TGTGCCAGTAGCCATAACAGGGGAGGGACTGAAGCTTTCTTT.

The rearrangement links TRBV27 to TRBJ2-7; 12 bases match TRBD2. V lost 2 bases to trimming and J lost 4 bases; unmatched junction nucleotides: 3. The CDR3 extends over 15 amino acids. CDR1 is MNHEY and CDR2 is SMNVEV in the germline V gene (reference sequence). The CDR3 spells CASSLGLAGRYEQYF. The DNA of the CDR3 is TGTGCCAGCAGTTTAGGACTAGCGGGGCGATACGAGCAGTACTTC.

The chain links TRBV3-1 (or the pseudogene TRBV3-2) to TRBJ2-3, with a possible D match to TRBD2 (6 bases). The CDR3 runs to 17 residues. The germline V gene encodes CDR1 LGHDT and CDR2 YNNKEL (reference sequence). The V and J ends lost 4 bases and 2 bases respectively, with 19 bases between them. CDR3 loop: CASSRNPAGRITDTQYF. CDR3 nucleotide sequence: TGTGCCAGCAGCCGGAACCCTGCGGGACGGATCACAGATACGCAGTATTTT.

The chain carries TRBV11-2 and TRBJ2-1; D unresolved. The length of the CDR3 is 14 residues. Trimming removed 1 base from V and 7 bases from J, with 11 bases in between. Germline V CDR1 and CDR2: SGHAT, FQNNGV. The CDR3, as DNA: TGTGCCAGCAGCTTAGCGAATCGAGGAAATGAGCAGTTCTTC. This codes for CASSLANRGNEQFF.

This chain links TRBV5-1 with TRBJ2-5; D is perhaps TRBD1 or TRBD2 (5 bases each). V shed 5 bases and J shed 4 bases, with 21 bases lying between them. The length of the CDR3 is 16 residues. Germline V gene sequence: CDR1 SGHRS, CDR2 YFSETQ. The DNA for the CDR3 is TGCGCCAGCAGGGAAGGTCACGGGGCTAGGGTAGAGACCCAGTACTTC. Its translation: CASREGHGARVETQYF.

A single count supports this clone. CDR3: CASSPSGGGYEQYF. The CDR3 coding sequence is TGTGCCAGCAGCCCCTCAGGGGGCGGTTACGAGCAGTACTTC. The rearrangement uses TRBV7-9 and TRBJ2-7; the match to TRBD1 covers 8 bases. V lost 5 bases, J lost 4 bases, and 7 bases stayed unmatched. CDR1 is SEHNR and CDR2 is FQNEAQ in the germline V gene (reference sequence). The CDR3 length is 14 residues.

The chain joins TRBV5-1 to TRBJ2-3; D gene uncertain. This CDR3 is 12 amino acids long. CDR1 and CDR2 from the germline V gene are SGHRS and YFSETQ. Trimming took off 1 base at V and 2 bases at J, with 2 bases between the two ends. The chain's CDR3 is CASSLSTDTQYF. The CDR3 DNA sequence: TGCGCCAGCAGCTTGTCCACAGATACGCAGTATTTT.

The J gene is TRBJ2-7, the V gene TRBV2; D call uncertain. The CDR3 extends over 11 amino acids. Trimming left V 7 bases short and J 4 bases short, with 8 bases between. Germline CDR1 and CDR2: SNHLY and FYNNEI. The CDR3 is CASKEGYEQYF. Written as DNA, the CDR3 is TGTGCCAGCAAGGAAGGGTACGAGCAGTACTTC. Looking up the rest from reference TRBV2 and TRBJ2-7 gives the full variable domain: EPEVTQTPSHQVTQMGQEVILRCVPISNHLYFYWYRQILGQKVEFLVSFYNNEISEKSEIFDDQFSVERPDGSNFTLKIRSTKLEDSAMYFCASKEGYEQYFGPGTRLTVT.

The rearrangement uses TRBV7-9 and TRBJ2-7; possible D gene TRBD2, 5 bases. The germline V gene has CDR1 SEHNR and CDR2 FQNEAQ (reference sequence). This CDR3 comprises 15 residues. V was trimmed by 5 bases and J by 1 base, leaving 15 bases between them. CDR3 loop: CASSHRGSVSYEQYF. DNA for the CDR3: TGTGCCAGCAGCCATAGAGGGAGCGTTTCCTACGAGCAGTACTTC.

This chain connects TRBV5-4 to TRBJ1-5; D not certain. Trimming took off 2 bases at V and 0 bases at J, with 6 bases between the two ends. The CDR3 has 14 residues. Germline lookup yields CDR1 SGHNT and CDR2 YYREEE (reference sequence). In DNA form, the CDR3 reads TGTGCCAGCAGCTTTCGACGTAGCAATCAGCCCCAGCATTTT. This encodes CASSFRRSNQPQHF. The full variable domain, with the rest looked up from reference TRBV5-4 and TRBJ1-5, is ETGVTQSPTHLIKTRGQQVTLRCSSQSGHNTVSWYQQALGQGPQFIFQYYREEENGRGNFPPRFSGLQFPNYSSELNVNALELDDSALYLCASSFRRSNQPQHFGDGTRLSIL.

This clone appeared a single time. The chain has TRBV5-1 and TRBJ2-1, with D perhaps being TRBD1 or TRBD2 (5 bases each). CDR1 SGHRS and CDR2 YFSETQ come from the germline V gene. This CDR3 is 13 amino acids long. Trimming shortened V by 6 bases and J by 7 bases, and 14 bases separated the two germline ends. The CDR3 region has the DNA TGCGCCAGCACCGGGACCGTATGGAATGAGCAGTTCTTC. Translation gives CASTGTVWNEQFF.

The chain carries TRBV19 and TRBJ2-1; 11 bases map to TRBD2. J was trimmed by 6 bases and V by 6 bases; bases with no gene match: 7. The germline CDR1 and CDR2 sequences are LNHDA and SQIVND (reference sequence). CDR3 length: 15 amino acids. The CDR3 spells CASSLTSGGFNEQFF. Here the CDR3 DNA reads TGTGCCAGTAGCCTAACTAGCGGGGGTTTCAATGAGCAGTTCTTC.

J is TRBJ2-1 and V is TRBV13; the match to TRBD2 covers 10 bases. The J segment lost 4 bases and the V segment lost 5 bases, leaving 8 bases of the junction unmatched. The CDR3 has 16 amino acids. CDR1 is PRHDT and CDR2 is FYEKMQ in the germline V gene (reference sequence). The CDR3 loop is CASSPSGGDSYNEQFF. In nucleotides, the CDR3 is TGTGCCAGCAGCCCCAGCGGGGGGGACTCTTACAATGAGCAGTTCTTC. The whole variable domain, filled in from reference TRBV13 and TRBJ2-1, reads AAGVIQSPRHLIKEKRETATLKCYPIPRHDTVYWYQQGPGQDPQFLISFYEKMQSDKGSIPDRFSAQQFSDYHSELNMSSLELGDSALYFCASSPSGGDSYNEQFFGPGTRLTVL.

The chain is built from TRBV19 and TRBJ2-7; no clear D gene. Germline V CDR1 and CDR2: LNHDA, SQIVND (reference sequence). The CDR3 runs 12 residues. The V and J ends lost 5 bases and 6 bases respectively, with 11 bases between them. CDR3 nucleotide sequence: TGTGCCAGTAGTGGGGTTCCGGGCGAGCAGTACTTC. It translates to CASSGVPGEQYF.

The chain combines TRBV20-1 with TRBJ1-2; no clear D gene. Germline CDR1 DFQATT, CDR2 SNEGSKA (reference sequence). Trimming took off 5 bases at V and 8 bases at J, with 12 bases between the two ends. The CDR3 extends over 11 amino acids. CDR3 in DNA: TGCAGTGCTCCAAGGGAGGGCGGCTACACCTTC. The encoded protein is CSAPREGGYTF.

The CDR3 coding sequence is TGCAGCGGACTGAACCAAGAGACCCAGTACTTC. Amino acid sequence: CSGLNQETQYF. V gene TRBV29-1 combines with J gene TRBJ2-5; D is unresolved. Germline loops: CDR1 SQVTM, CDR2 ANQGSEA. Deletions cut 7 bases from V and 0 bases from J, with 6 bases between. This CDR3 is built from 11 residues.

As for this clone: Mismatch with germline at one junction end may stem from a read error. V gene TRBV3-1 (or the pseudogene TRBV3-2) combines with J gene TRBJ2-1; 10 bases are a match to TRBD2. CDR3 size: 19 residues. Germline V gene sequence: CDR1 LGHDT, CDR2 YNNKEL (reference sequence). The CDR3 sequence is CASSQDGGQGETSGVPQFF. In DNA, the CDR3 is TGTGCCAGCAGTCAAGATGGGGGCCAGGGGGAAACTAGCGGGGTTCCGCAGTTCTTC.

This clone was observed a single time. The chain links TRBV27 to TRBJ2-1, with D hard to call. The germline gives CDR1 MNHEY, CDR2 SMNVEV (reference sequence). Trimming left V 6 bases short and J 2 bases short, with 8 bases between. The CDR3 totals 13 residues. CDR3 nucleotide sequence: TGTGCCAGCAGGACTCCTACCTACAATGAGCAGTTCTTC. This gives the protein CASRTPTYNEQFF.

This clone appeared once. The CDR3 region has the DNA TGTGCCAGCAGCGTTGGTGGACAGGGTGGGGACTATGGCTACACCTTC. This translates into CASSVGGQGGDYGYTF. This chain joins TRBV9 and TRBJ1-2; 8 bases are a match to TRBD1. The ends lost 2 bases at V and 3 bases at J; junction bases unmatched: 9. This CDR3 has 16 amino acids. The germline V gene has CDR1 SGDLS and CDR2 YYNGEE.

The V call is TRBV4-2, the J call TRBJ2-5, with D tentatively TRBD1 (6 bases). Between the trimmed V and J ends, which lost 1 base and 5 bases, there was a span of 11 bases. This CDR3 comprises 14 residues. CDR1 LGHNA and CDR2 YNFKEQ come from the germline V gene. The CDR3 loop is CASSQGQGLETQYF. The CDR3 coding sequence is TGTGCCAGCAGCCAAGGCCAGGGGCTGGAGACCCAGTACTTC.

The chain has TRBV25-1 and TRBJ1-2; the D is unclear. The V gene lost 1 base and the J gene lost 2 bases, with 8 bases spanning the gap. There are 14 residues in the CDR3. Germline assignment: CDR1 MGHDK and CDR2 SYGVNS. CDR3 DNA sequence: TGTGCCAGCAGTGAATTGGGGAGCAACTATGGCTACACCTTC. Encoded protein: CASSELGSNYGYTF.

As to this clone: Within the sample, other DNA sequences also encode this same CDR3. This chain uses TRBV27 with TRBJ1-4, with D unclear. The CDR3 consists of 12 residues. V lost 0 bases and J 8 bases, leaving 4 bases between the germline ends. The V gene's germline CDR1 is MNHEY and CDR2 SMNVEV (reference sequence). CDR3 in amino acids: CASSLSGEKLFF. CDR3 sequence (DNA): TGTGCCAGCAGTTTATCAGGGGAAAAACTGTTTTTT.

The gene calls are TRBV3-1 (or the pseudogene TRBV3-2) and TRBJ1-1; tentatively, D is TRBD1 (5 bases). Trimming stripped 4 bases from V and 7 bases from J, with 7 bases between. CDR1 is LGHDT, CDR2 YNNKEL, per germline (reference sequence). The length of the CDR3 is 11 residues. CDR3 DNA sequence: TGTGCCAGCAGCCCCGGGGGTGAAGCTTTCTTT. This gives the protein CASSPGGEAFF.

The chain couples TRBV28 to TRBJ2-7; 7 positions match TRBD2. CDR3 length: 16 amino acids. The germline V gene has CDR1 MDHEN and CDR2 SYDVKM. The V and J ends lost 6 bases and 2 bases, in that order; junction bases with no gene match: 13. In DNA, the CDR3 is TGTGCCAGCAGCACCTCGGCGGGGGAGCCTCCCTACGAGCAGTACTTC. Encoded protein: CASSTSAGEPPYEQYF.

The CDR3 DNA is TGCGCCAGTTTCAACGGGGTAGGCTCCTACGAGCAGTACTTC. It is translated as CASFNGVGSYEQYF. V and J are TRBV5-1 and TRBJ2-7, with D possibly matching TRBD2 (5 bases). Germline CDR1 SGHRS, CDR2 YFSETQ. V lost 8 bases to trimming and J lost 0 bases, with 15 bases between them. This CDR3 has 14 residues.

The chain has TRBV19 and TRBJ2-4; TRBD1 matches at 7 bases. The CDR3 extends over 15 amino acids. Unmatched junction bases numbered 7, after V lost 7 bases and J lost 1 base. Germline CDR1 is LNHDA and CDR2 is SQIVND (reference sequence). The CDR3 reads CASTPDRVAKNIQYF. CDR3 coding DNA: TGTGCCAGTACCCCCGACAGGGTGGCCAAAAACATTCAGTACTTC.